The present entry profiles one T cell receptor beta chain with its context. This specimen comes from a study of blood T cell repertoires in COVID-19. Study summary: The United States, Italy and Spain provided the acute and convalescent COVID-19 samples. The cDNA or gDNA used as material had been derived from T cells, B-cell-depleted T cells, or PBMCs.

J gave up 5 bases and V 1 base, and 4 bases lay outside the gene matches. Germline V gene sequence: CDR1 GTSNPN, CDR2 SVGIG (reference sequence). CDR3 size: 15 residues. Under the authors' procedure: Amplification of reference gene primers provided the estimated nucleated cell counts. The data were produced by immunoSEQ multiplex PCR, yet TCRdb's version contains in-frame clones alone and is incomplete. V and J calls and clone size are given by that table; D and trimming were obtained from the DNA. Of over 45,000 clones listed, around 82% are singletons. Sequencing input: peripheral blood. The clonotype was recovered from a human donor in a cohort sampled during active COVID-19. The V gene is TRBV30, the J gene TRBJ1-6, with 8 bases that match TRBD1. The CDR3 nucleotides read TGTGCCTGGAGTGGGAGGACAGGGCATAATTCACCCCTCCACTTT. Its translation: CAWSGRTGHNSPLHF.